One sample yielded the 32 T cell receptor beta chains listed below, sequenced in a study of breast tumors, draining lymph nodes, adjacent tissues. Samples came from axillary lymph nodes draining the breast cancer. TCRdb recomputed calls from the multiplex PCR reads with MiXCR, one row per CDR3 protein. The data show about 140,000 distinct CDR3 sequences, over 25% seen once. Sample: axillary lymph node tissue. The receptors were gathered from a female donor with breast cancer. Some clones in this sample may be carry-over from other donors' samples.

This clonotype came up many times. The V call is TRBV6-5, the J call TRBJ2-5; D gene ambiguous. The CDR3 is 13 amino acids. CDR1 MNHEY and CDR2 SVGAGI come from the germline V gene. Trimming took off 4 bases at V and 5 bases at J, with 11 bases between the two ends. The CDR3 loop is CASSLSRWETQYF. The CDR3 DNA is TGTGCCAGCAGTTTAAGCCGCTGGGAGACCCAGTACTTC.

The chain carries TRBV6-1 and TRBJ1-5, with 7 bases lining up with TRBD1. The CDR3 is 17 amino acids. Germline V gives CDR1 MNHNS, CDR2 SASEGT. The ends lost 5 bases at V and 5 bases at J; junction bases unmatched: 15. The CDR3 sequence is CASSQRATGAGDQPQHF. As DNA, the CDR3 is TGTGCCAGCAGTCAAAGGGCTACAGGGGCAGGGGATCAGCCCCAGCATTTT.

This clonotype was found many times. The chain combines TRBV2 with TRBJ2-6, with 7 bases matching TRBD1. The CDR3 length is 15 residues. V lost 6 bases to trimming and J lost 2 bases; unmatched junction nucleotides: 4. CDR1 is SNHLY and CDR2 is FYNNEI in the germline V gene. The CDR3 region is CASSHTGAGANVLTF. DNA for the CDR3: TGTGCCAGCAGCCATACAGGGGCTGGGGCCAACGTCCTGACTTTC.

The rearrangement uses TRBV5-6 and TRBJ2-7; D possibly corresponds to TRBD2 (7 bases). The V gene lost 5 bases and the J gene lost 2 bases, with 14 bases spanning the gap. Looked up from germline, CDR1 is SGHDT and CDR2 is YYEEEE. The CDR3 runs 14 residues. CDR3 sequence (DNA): TGTGCCAGCAGAGTAGGGGGGGCCACCTACGAGCAGTACTTC. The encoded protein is CASRVGGATYEQYF.

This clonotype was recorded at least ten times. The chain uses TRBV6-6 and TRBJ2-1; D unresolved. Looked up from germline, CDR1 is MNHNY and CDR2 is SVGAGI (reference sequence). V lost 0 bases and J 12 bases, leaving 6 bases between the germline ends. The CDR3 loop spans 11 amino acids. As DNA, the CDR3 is TGTGCCAGCAGTTACTCCGCAGGGCAGTTCTTC. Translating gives CASSYSAGQFF.

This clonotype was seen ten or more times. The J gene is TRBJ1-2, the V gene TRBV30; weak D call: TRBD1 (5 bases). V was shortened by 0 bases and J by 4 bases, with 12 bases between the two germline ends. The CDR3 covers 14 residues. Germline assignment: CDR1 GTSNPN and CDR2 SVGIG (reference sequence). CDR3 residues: CAWSVSPRGYGYTF. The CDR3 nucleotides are TGTGCCTGGAGTGTTTCACCTAGGGGCTATGGCTACACCTTC.

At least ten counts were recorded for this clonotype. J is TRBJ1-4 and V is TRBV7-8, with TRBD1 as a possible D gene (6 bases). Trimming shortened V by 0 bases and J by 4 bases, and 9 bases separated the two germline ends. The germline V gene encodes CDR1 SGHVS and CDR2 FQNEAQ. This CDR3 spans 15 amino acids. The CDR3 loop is CASSLAGTLNEKLFF. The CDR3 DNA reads TGTGCCAGCAGCTTAGCCGGGACACTTAATGAAAAACTGTTTTTT.

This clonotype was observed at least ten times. CDR3 in amino acids: CASSWTGLVDSPLHF. CDR3 nucleotide sequence: TGTGCCAGCAGTTGGACAGGGTTGGTGGATTCACCCCTCCACTTT. The chain is built from TRBV6-1 and TRBJ1-6; 8 nucleotides line up with TRBD1. CDR3 length: 15 residues. Germline V gene data show CDR1 as MNHNS and CDR2 as SASEGT. J lost 8 bases, V lost 5 bases, and 8 bases had no gene match.

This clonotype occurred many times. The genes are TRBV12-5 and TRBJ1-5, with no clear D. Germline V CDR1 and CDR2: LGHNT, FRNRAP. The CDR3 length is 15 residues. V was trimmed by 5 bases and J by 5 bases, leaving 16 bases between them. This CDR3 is CASGPGSRLHQPQHF. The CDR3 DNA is TGTGCTAGTGGTCCGGGCTCACGACTCCATCAGCCCCAGCATTTT.

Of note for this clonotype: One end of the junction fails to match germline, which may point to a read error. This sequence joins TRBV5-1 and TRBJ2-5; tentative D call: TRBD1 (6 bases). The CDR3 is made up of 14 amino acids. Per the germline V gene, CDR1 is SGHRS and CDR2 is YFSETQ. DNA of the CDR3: TGCGCCAGCAGCCCGGGACACCAAGAAGACACCCAGTACTTC. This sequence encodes CASSPGHQEDTQYF.

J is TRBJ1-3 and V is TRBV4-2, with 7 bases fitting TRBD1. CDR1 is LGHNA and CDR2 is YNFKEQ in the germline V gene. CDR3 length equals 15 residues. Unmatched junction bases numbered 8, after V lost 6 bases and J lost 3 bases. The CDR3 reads CASSLDRERGNTIYF. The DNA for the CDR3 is TGTGCCAGCAGTCTCGACAGGGAGCGTGGAAACACCATATATTTT.

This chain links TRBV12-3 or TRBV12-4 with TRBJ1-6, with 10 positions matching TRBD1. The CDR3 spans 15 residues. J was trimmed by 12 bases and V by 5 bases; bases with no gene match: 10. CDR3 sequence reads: CASSDTTGQGLPLHF. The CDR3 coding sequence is TGTGCCAGCAGTGACACTACGGGACAGGGGTTACCCCTCCACTTT.

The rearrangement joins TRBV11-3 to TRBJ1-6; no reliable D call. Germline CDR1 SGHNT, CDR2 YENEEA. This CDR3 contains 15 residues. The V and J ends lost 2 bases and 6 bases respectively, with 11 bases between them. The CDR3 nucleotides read TGTGCCAGCAGCTTATACGGCAAGAGTAATTCACCCCTCCACTTT. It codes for CASSLYGKSNSPLHF.

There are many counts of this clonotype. The CDR3 DNA follows: TGTGCCAGCAGCTTAGTGGTAGCAGGCCGGGGGGAGACCCAGTACTTC. Translating gives CASSLVVAGRGETQYF. This chain connects TRBV7-6 to TRBJ2-5, with a possible D match to TRBD2 (6 bases). Germline V CDR1 and CDR2: SGHVS, FNYEAQ. With 1 base removed from V and 5 bases from J, the gap between germline ends came to 17 bases. CDR3 length: 16 residues. The full variable domain, in which reference TRBV7-6 and TRBJ2-5 provide the parts outside the CDR3, is GAGVSQSPRYKVTKRGQDVALRCDPISGHVSLYWYRQALGQGPEFLTYFNYEAQQDKSGLPNDRFSAERPEGSISTLTIQRTEQRDSAMYRCASSLVVAGRGETQYFGPGTRLLVL.

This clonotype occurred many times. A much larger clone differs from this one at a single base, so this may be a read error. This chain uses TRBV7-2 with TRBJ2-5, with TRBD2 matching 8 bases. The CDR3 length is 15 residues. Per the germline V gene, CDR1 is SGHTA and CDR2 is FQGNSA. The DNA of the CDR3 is TGTGCCAGCAGCTTAGACGGGGGGGTAGCGGAGACCCAGCACTTC. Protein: CASSLDGGVAETQHF. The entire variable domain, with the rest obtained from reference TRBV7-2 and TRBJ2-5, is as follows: GAGVSQSPSNKVTEKGKDVELRCDPISGHTALYWYRQSLGQGLEFLIYFQGNSAPDKSGLPSDRFSAERTGGSVSTLTIQRTQQEDSAVYLCASSLDGGVAETQHFGPGTRLLVL.

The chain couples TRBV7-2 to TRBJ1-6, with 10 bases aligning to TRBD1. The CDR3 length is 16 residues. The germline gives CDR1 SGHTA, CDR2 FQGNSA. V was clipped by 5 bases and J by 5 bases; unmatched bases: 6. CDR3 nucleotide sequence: TGTGCCAGCAGCCCGGGACAGGGGTCGGATAATTCACCCCTCCACTTT. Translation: CASSPGQGSDNSPLHF.

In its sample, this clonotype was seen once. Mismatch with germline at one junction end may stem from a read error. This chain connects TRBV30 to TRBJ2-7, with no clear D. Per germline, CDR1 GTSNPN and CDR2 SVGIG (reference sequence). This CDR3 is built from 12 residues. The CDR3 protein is CAWSRTSYGQYF. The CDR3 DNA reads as TGTGCCTGGTCCAGGACCTCCTACGGGCAGTACTTC. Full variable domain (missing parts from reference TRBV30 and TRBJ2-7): SQTIHQWPATLVQPVGSPLSLECTVEGTSNPNLYWYRQAAGRGLQLLFYSVGIGQISSEVPQNLSASRPQDRQFILSSKKLLLSDSGFYLCAWSRTSYGQYFGPGTRLTVT.

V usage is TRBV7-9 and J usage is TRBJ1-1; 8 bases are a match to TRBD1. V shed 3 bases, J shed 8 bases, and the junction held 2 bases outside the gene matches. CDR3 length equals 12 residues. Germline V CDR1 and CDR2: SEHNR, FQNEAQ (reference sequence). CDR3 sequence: CASSFRGQEAFF. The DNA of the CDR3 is TGTGCCAGCAGCTTCAGGGGGCAGGAAGCTTTCTTT. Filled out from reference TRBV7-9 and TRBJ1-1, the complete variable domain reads DTGVSQNPRHKITKRGQNVTFRCDPISEHNRLYWYRQTLGQGPEFLTYFQNEAQLEKSRLLSDRFSAERPKGSFSTLEIQRTEQGDSAMYLCASSFRGQEAFFGQGTRLTVV.

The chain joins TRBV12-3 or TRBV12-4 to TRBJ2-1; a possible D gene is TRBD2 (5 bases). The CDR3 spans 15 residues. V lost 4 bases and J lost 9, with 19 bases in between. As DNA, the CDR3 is TGTGCCAGCAGTTCCCTATTTGGACTGAACACTGAGCAGTTCTTC. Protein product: CASSSLFGLNTEQFF.

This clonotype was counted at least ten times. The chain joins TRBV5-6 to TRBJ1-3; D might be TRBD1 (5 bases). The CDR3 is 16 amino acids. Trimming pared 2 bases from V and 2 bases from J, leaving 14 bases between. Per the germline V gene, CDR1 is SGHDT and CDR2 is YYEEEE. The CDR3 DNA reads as TGTGCCAGCAGCTTACGCGGGACCAGCACTGGAAACACCATATATTTT. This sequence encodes CASSLRGTSTGNTIYF.

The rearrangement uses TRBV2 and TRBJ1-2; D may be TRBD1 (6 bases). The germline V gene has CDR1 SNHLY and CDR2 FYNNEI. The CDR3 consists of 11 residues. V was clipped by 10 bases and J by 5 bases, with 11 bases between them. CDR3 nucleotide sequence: TGTGCCACCCACAGGGATTATGGCTACACCTTC. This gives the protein CATHRDYGYTF.

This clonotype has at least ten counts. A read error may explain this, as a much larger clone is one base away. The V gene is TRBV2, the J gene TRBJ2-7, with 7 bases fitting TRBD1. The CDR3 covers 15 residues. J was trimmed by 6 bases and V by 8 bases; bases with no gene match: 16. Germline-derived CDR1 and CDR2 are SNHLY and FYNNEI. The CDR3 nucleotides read TGTGCCAGCTCCCCCGACAGGGTGGTTGTGCTCGAGCAGTACGTC. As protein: CASSPDRVVVLEQYV.

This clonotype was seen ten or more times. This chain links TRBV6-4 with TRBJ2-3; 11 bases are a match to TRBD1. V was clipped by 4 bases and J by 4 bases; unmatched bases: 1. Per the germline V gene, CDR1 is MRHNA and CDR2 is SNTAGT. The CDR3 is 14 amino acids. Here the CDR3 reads CASSVGQGADTQYF. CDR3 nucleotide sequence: TGTGCCAGCAGTGTGGGACAGGGGGCAGATACGCAGTATTTT.

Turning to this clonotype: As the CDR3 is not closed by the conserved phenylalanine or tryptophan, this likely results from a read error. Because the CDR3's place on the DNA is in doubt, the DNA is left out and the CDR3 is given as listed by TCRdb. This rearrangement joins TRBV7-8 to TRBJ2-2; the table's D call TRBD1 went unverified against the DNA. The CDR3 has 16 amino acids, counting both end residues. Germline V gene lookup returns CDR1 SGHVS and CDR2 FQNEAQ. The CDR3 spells CASSWTRTANTGEPFL.

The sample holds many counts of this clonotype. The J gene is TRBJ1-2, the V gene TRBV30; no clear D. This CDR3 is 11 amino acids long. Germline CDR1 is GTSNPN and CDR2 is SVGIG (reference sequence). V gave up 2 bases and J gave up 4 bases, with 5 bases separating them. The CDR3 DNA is TGTGCCTGGAGTCAGCTCTATGGCTACACCTTC. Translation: CAWSQLYGYTF.

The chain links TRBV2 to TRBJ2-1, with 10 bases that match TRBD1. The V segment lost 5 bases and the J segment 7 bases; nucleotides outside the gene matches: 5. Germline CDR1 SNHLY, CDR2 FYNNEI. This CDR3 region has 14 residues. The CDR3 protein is CASSSRDRGNEQFF. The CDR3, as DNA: TGTGCCAGCAGTTCCCGGGACAGGGGAAATGAGCAGTTCTTC.

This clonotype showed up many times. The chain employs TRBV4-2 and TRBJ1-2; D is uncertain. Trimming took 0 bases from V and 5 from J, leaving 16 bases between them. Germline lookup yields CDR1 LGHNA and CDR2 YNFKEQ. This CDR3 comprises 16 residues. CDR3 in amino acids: CASSQDADAALYGYTF. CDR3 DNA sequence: TGTGCCAGCAGCCAAGATGCCGACGCCGCCCTATATGGCTACACCTTC.

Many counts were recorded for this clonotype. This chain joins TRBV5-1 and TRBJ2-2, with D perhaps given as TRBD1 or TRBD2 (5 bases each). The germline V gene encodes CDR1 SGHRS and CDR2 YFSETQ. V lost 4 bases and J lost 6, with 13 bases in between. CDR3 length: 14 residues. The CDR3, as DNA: TGCGCCAGCAGCAGAGGGGACCGTTCCGGGGAGCTGTTTTTT. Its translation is CASSRGDRSGELFF.

The CDR3 protein is CATSDPTGWGGASYEQYV. The CDR3 DNA follows: TGTGCCACCAGTGATCCAACCGGGTGGGGGGGAGCCTCCTACGAGCAGTACGTC. The chain carries TRBV24-1 and TRBJ2-7; 7 bases are shared with TRBD2. This CDR3 region has 18 residues. Germline values: CDR1 KGHDR, CDR2 SFDVKD. The V gene end was trimmed by 3 bases and the J gene end by 0 bases; junction bases not matched to a gene: 13.

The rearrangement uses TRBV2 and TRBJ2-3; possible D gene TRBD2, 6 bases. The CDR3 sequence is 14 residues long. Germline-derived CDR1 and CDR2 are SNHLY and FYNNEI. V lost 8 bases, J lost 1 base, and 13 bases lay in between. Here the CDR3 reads CASRLGTGTDTQYF. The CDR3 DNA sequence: TGTGCCAGCCGGTTAGGGACTGGCACAGATACGCAGTATTTT. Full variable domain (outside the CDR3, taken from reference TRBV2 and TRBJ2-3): EPEVTQTPSHQVTQMGQEVILRCVPISNHLYFYWYRQILGQKVEFLVSFYNNEISEKSEIFDDQFSVERPDGSNFTLKIRSTKLEDSAMYFCASRLGTGTDTQYFGPGTRLTVL.

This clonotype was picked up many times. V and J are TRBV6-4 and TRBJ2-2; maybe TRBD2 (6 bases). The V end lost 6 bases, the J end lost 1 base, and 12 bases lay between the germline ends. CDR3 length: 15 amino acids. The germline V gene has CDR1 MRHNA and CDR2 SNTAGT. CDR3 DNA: TGTGCCAGCAGCCCTGGAGGGCTGAACACCGGGGAGCTGTTTTTT. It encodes CASSPGGLNTGELFF.

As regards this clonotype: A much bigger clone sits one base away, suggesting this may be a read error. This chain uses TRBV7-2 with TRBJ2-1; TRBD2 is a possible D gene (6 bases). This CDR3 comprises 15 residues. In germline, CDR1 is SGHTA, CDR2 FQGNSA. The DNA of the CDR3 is TGTGCCAGCACCCCCCGTTCGGGGGAGCTCAATGAGCAGCTCTTC. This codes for CASTPRSGELNEQLF.